This note documents a single TCR beta chain sequence. Its antigen is currently unknown. The study made its TCR cDNA through 5'RACE template switching. That step introduced a universal primer site along with UMIs. TCRdb reanalysed the 5' RACE reads using MiXCR and keeps one entry per CDR3 protein. The sample yields a few hundred thousand distinct CDR3 sequences, approximately 4% seen once. This entry is derived from a study of T cells after yellow fever vaccination. Turning to the study itself: Some fractions had low cell numbers, and these were prepared with SMART-Seq v4 Ultra Low Input.

General study results and limits: Re-detected after boosting: most primary clones, more than 95% of CD4 and roughly 90% of CD8.

In germline, CDR1 is SQVTM, CDR2 ANQGSEA. The CDR3 has 15 residues. The V end lost 4 bases, the J end lost 5 bases, and 20 bases lay between the germline ends. This chain uses TRBV29-1 with TRBJ2-5; D might be TRBD1 (6 bases). The TCR was taken from a man younger than 35 who received the YFV17D yellow fever vaccine. The specimen was PBMCs, collected 15 days after the yellow fever booster vaccination. CDR3 sequence: CSVVFPARGGETQYF. The CDR3 coding sequence is TGCAGCGTTGTTTTCCCGGCCAGGGGTGGGGAGACCCAGTACTTC.